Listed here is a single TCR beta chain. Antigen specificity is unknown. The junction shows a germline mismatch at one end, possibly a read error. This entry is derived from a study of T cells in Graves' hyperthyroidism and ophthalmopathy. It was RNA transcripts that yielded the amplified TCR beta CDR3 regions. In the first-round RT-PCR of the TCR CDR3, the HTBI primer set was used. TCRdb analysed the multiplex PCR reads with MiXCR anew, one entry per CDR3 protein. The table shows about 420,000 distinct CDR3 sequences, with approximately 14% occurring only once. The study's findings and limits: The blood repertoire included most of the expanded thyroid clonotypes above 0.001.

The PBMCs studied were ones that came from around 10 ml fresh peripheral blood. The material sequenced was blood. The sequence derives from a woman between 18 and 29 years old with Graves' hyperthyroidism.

CDR3 nucleotide sequence: TGCAGTGCTAGTTATCCGGGAGACGATGAGCAATTCTTC. The encoded protein is CSASYPGDDEQFF. The rearrangement links TRBV20-1 to TRBJ2-1; weak D call: TRBD2 (6 bases). Germline-derived CDR1 and CDR2 are DFQATT and SNEGSKA (reference sequence). The CDR3 runs to 13 residues.